This is a list of T cell receptor beta chains from one sample in a study of T cell responses to AZD1222 COVID-19 vaccine. Some clones are missing from TCRdb's copy, which holds only in-frame ones; the method was immunoSEQ multiplex PCR. The sample contains 95,000 to 150,000 clones, about 89% of which appear only once. Source: peripheral blood, taken on day 0 of AZD1222 vaccination. The receptors stem from an adult in good health. Both conserved end residues are part of each CDR3. A D gene is named only where the DNA matches it firmly. Clone size appears in some rows only: once, few, many, or a class for an expanded clone.

CDR3 length	V gene	D gene	J gene	clone size	CDR3 protein	CDR3 DNA
15	TRBV4-3	TRBD2	TRBJ2-4	NA	CASSQEGLGGDIQYF	TGCGCCAGCAGCCAAGAGGGGCTGGGGGGGGACATTCAGTACTTC
13	TRBV5-1	TRBD1	TRBJ1-2	NA	CASSQTGDYGYTF	TGCGCCAGCAGCCAAACAGGGGACTATGGCTACACCTTC
17	TRBV27	TRBD2	TRBJ2-1	NA	CASRTTIYAGDDNEQFF	TGTGCCAGCCGAACGACTATCTATGCGGGAGACGACAATGAGCAGTTCTTC
16	TRBV7-8	TRBD2	TRBJ2-1	few	CASSPIGTSVYNEQFF	TGTGCCAGCAGCCCGATCGGGACTAGCGTATACAATGAGCAGTTCTTC
15	TRBV3-1/TRBV3-2	TRBD2	TRBJ2-1	NA	CASSRGTRSYNEQFF	TGTGCCAGCAGCCGAGGGACTAGGAGTTACAATGAGCAGTTCTTC
13	TRBV4-1	NA	TRBJ2-3	NA	CASSQDSADTQYF	TGCGCCAGCAGCCAAGATTCTGCAGATACGCAGTATTTT
13	TRBV7-2	NA	TRBJ2-1	NA	CASSLAVVGEQFF	TGTGCCAGCAGCTTAGCTGTGGTTGGTGAGCAGTTCTTC
15	TRBV24-1	TRBD1	TRBJ1-2	NA	CATSDPDRTGGGYTF	TGTGCCACCAGTGACCCGGACAGGACGGGTGGGGGCTACACCTTC
13	TRBV29-1	NA	TRBJ2-5	NA	CSARQTYQETQYF	TGCAGCGCACGGCAAACCTATCAAGAGACCCAGTACTTC
13	TRBV7-9	NA	TRBJ1-1	NA	CASSLEGITEAFF	TGTGCCAGCAGCTTAGAAGGGATTACTGAAGCTTTCTTT
13	TRBV3-1/TRBV3-2	NA	TRBJ1-2	NA	CASSQGQTPGYTF	TGTGCCAGCAGCCAAGGCCAAACTCCAGGCTACACCTTC
12	TRBV2	TRBD1	TRBJ1-2	NA	CASSFMGQGNTF	TGTGCCAGCAGTTTCATGGGACAGGGAAACACCTTC
13	TRBV2	TRBD1	TRBJ1-4	NA	CASSSGQGWKLFF	TGTGCCAGCAGTTCGGGACAGGGATGGAAACTGTTTTTT
18	TRBV4-1	NA	TRBJ2-1	NA	CASSQEDENRRPYNEQFF	TGCGCCAGCAGCCAAGAGGATGAAAATAGAAGGCCCTACAATGAGCAGTTCTTC
14	TRBV10-1	NA	TRBJ2-3	NA	CASSDNRDRDTQYF	TGCGCCAGCAGTGATAACAGGGATAGAGATACGCAGTATTTT
12	TRBV28	NA	TRBJ1-2	NA	CASWDGEYGYTF	TGTGCTAGCTGGGACGGGGAATATGGCTACACCTTC
12	TRBV19	NA	TRBJ1-2	once	CASSIRGDGYTF	TGTGCCAGTAGTATCCGAGGGGATGGCTACACCTTC
14	TRBV18	NA	TRBJ1-1	NA	CASSESTSNTEAFF	TGTGCCAGCTCAGAATCGACATCGAACACTGAAGCTTTCTTT
17	TRBV4-2	TRBD1	TRBJ2-7	once	CARPWTLRTGNYYEQYF	TGTGCCAGACCTTGGACATTAAGGACAGGGAACTACTACGAGCAGTACTTC
13	TRBV18	NA	TRBJ1-1	NA	CASSRSVEGEAFF	TGTGCCAGCTCACGGTCGGTCGAGGGTGAAGCTTTCTTT
15	TRBV5-4	NA	TRBJ1-2	NA	CASSLDPGDDGGYTF	TGTGCCAGCAGCTTGGACCCAGGGGATGATGGAGGCTACACCTTC
16	TRBV5-1	NA	TRBJ2-1	NA	CASSLDASTTYNEQFF	TGCGCCAGCAGCTTGGACGCCAGCACTACCTACAATGAGCAGTTCTTC
12	TRBV28	NA	TRBJ1-2	NA	CASTPGVSGYTF	TGTGCCAGCACCCCGGGGGTCTCTGGCTACACCTTC
15	TRBV28	NA	TRBJ1-1	once	CASRGGDGLNTEAFF	TGTGCCAGCAGGGGCGGGGATGGGCTGAACACTGAAGCTTTCTTT
17	TRBV9	TRBD1	TRBJ1-2	few	CASSPADDRAGLYGYTF	TGTGCCAGCAGCCCTGCCGATGACAGGGCCGGTCTCTATGGCTACACCTTC
14	TRBV5-1	NA	TRBJ2-7	once	CASSSGTLLREQYF	TGCGCCAGCAGCTCCGGGACTCTTCTACGAGAGCAGTACTTC
14	TRBV6-5	NA	TRBJ2-2	NA	CASRPGPSTGELFF	TGTGCCAGCAGGCCGGGACCGAGCACCGGGGAGCTGTTTTTT
16	TRBV5-1	TRBD1	TRBJ1-2	NA	CASSLATGGDTYGYTF	TGCGCCAGCAGCTTGGCGACAGGGGGCGATACTTATGGCTACACCTTC
15	TRBV4-3	TRBD1	TRBJ2-3	NA	CASSQGTGWADTQYF	TGCGCCAGCAGCCAAGGGACAGGGTGGGCGGATACGCAGTATTTT
12	TRBV7-2	NA	TRBJ2-3	once	CASSLDLDTQYF	TGTGCCAGCAGCTTAGATCTAGATACGCAGTATTTT
16	TRBV5-1	TRBD2	TRBJ2-2	NA	CASSLDSGGATGELFF	TGCGCCAGCAGCTTGGATAGCGGGGGGGCAACCGGGGAGCTGTTTTTT
15	TRBV5-1	NA	TRBJ2-1	NA	CASSTMGVVDNEQFF	TGCGCCAGCTCTACAATGGGGGTAGTGGACAATGAGCAGTTCTTC
13	TRBV6-2/TRBV6-3	NA	TRBJ1-5	NA	CASSYSPNQPQHF	TGTGCCAGCAGTTACTCCCCTAATCAGCCCCAGCATTTT
14	TRBV10-2	NA	TRBJ2-2	NA	CASIAQTGTGELFF	TGCGCCAGCATAGCCCAGACAGGAACCGGGGAGCTGTTTTTT
17	TRBV19	TRBD2	TRBJ2-2	NA	CASKSDSGAGNLGELFF	TGTGCCAGTAAATCCGATAGCGGGGCTGGGAATCTGGGGGAGCTGTTTTTT
16	TRBV7-2	TRBD1	TRBJ2-7	NA	CASSSRGQALTYEQYF	TGTGCCAGCAGCTCGCGTGGACAGGCCCTTACCTACGAGCAGTACTTC
15	TRBV18	TRBD1	TRBJ1-5	NA	CASSPLSAGGQPQHF	TGTGCCAGCTCACCACTCTCGGCAGGGGGTCAGCCCCAGCATTTT
14	TRBV4-2	NA	TRBJ2-5	NA	CASSPNAGGETQYF	TGTGCCAGCAGCCCCAACGCCGGGGGAGAGACCCAGTACTTC
12	TRBV10-3	NA	TRBJ2-7	once	CAISTGSPEQYF	TGTGCCATCAGCACAGGGAGCCCCGAGCAGTACTTC
15	TRBV27	NA	TRBJ1-4	NA	CASSPTGILGEKLFF	TGTGCCAGCAGTCCAACAGGGATTTTAGGTGAAAAACTGTTTTTT
15	TRBV7-9	TRBD1	TRBJ1-6	NA	CASSLWTGNASPLHF	TGTGCCAGCAGCTTATGGACAGGGAATGCTTCACCCCTCCACTTT
17	TRBV9	TRBD2	TRBJ2-7	NA	CASSPSGRALSAYEQYF	TGTGCCAGCAGCCCTAGCGGGAGGGCCTTATCTGCTTACGAGCAGTACTTC
14	TRBV3-1/TRBV3-2	NA	TRBJ2-7	few	CASSPNLGDYEQYF	TGTGCCAGCAGCCCAAACCTTGGGGACTACGAGCAGTACTTC
14	TRBV19	NA	TRBJ2-3	NA	CASSYRGGSDTQYF	TGTGCCAGTAGTTACAGGGGGGGTTCGGATACGCAGTATTTT
16	TRBV4-1	NA	TRBJ1-3	NA	CASSQPERTIRDTIYF	TGCGCCAGCAGCCAACCAGAGAGAACCATTAGGGACACCATATATTTT